A single T cell receptor (beta chain) is shown here with its context. As yet, its antigen is unknown. The sample comes from a study of a mutant IDH1 vaccine in newly diagnosed glioma. Regarding the study as a whole: Apparently, pseudoprogression bore no relation to changes among the top peripheral T cell clonotypes.

Assay: immunoSEQ multiplex PCR; the TCRdb copy retains only in-frame clones and omits some. The sample includes 30,000 to 35,000 clones, 90% seen only once; the top ten take roughly 5%. Stated time point: week 47, end of study. In every dose of vaccine, 300 ug of mutant IDH1 20-mer peptide was given alongside topical imiquimod. Astrocytomas found in donors were new, WHO grade 3 or 4, IDH1-mutant and ATRX-lost. Deletions cut 5 bases from V and 2 bases from J, with 6 bases between. Looked up from germline, CDR1 is WNHNN and CDR2 is SYGVQD (reference sequence). This CDR3 contains 12 residues. The source was PBMCs, collected from a glioma patient whose treatment included an IDH1 peptide vaccine. This chain links TRBV10-1 with TRBJ1-1; D unresolved. The receptor was derived from a woman aged 40 to 49 with glioma. The CDR3 DNA sequence: TGCGCCAGCAGTCGTAGCAACACTGAAGCTTTCTTT. It encodes CASSRSNTEAFF.